The table lists the clone carrying this T cell receptor (beta chain) with many counts. Its antigen remains unidentified. TCRdb re-called the reads through MiXCR, storing one row per CDR3 protein. The sample has roughly 280,000 distinct CDR3 sequences, approximately 9.2% seen once; the top ten hold approximately 16%. Unmatched junction bases numbered 9, after V lost 7 bases and J lost 5 bases. The CDR3 length is 16 residues. The source of the sample is a study of T cell repertoires in cytomegalovirus infection. Study overall: Indications came from public TCR beta signatures; they pointed to CMV infection and to a matching HLA type.

Study-level findings and limits: CMV-specific TCR beta clonotypes restricted by HLA-C were the ones dominating the ex vivo response. Adding up the frequency of public TCR beta families identified people who carried CMV plus the relevant HLA.

V is TRBV12-3 or TRBV12-4 and J is TRBJ2-3; 13 bases are shared with TRBD2. The origin of this receptor is a human donor in good health (CMV status not recorded). Some clones in this sample may be carry-over from other donors' samples. The sample was PBMCs. CDR3: CASTPGLAGRIDTQYF. CDR3 bases: TGTGCCAGCACCCCGGGACTAGCGGGAAGAATAGATACGCAGTATTTT.